The present T cell receptor beta chain was sequenced within a study of healthy donors' naive CD4 and CD8 T cells. Study-wide findings and caveats: Chains were not paired, since alpha and beta were sequenced in bulk. Roughly 13% of CD4/CD8 propensity variance appeared explained by V, J and CDR3 charge.

V was shortened by 4 bases and J by 1 base, with 10 bases between the two germline ends. The germline CDR1 and CDR2 sequences are SGHAT and FQNNGV. The CDR3 is 14 amino acids. CD4+CD8-CD45RO-CD45RA+ cells were naive CD4+; CD8+CD4-CD45RA+CD27bright cells were naive CD8+. Each TCR library used 500 ng of total RNA and a linear amplification protocol. Methods used by the authors: 5 healthy donors contributed fewer than 95,000 sequenced TCR alpha transcripts. MiXCR was run by TCRdb on the reads, yielding one entry per CDR3 protein. The authors' filters were not applied to this entry. Among 150,000 to 200,000 distinct CDR3 sequences, nearly 75% were seen once, and the ten largest hold around 2%. Note on this clonotype: The antigen is not known.

This TCR was recovered from a pool of human donors in good health; the sample pools cells from several healthy donors. Specimen: naive CD4+ and CD8+ T cells sorted from blood, pooled from several donors. The V and J genes are TRBV11-2 and TRBJ2-5, with TRBD1 as a possible D gene (5 bases). The CDR3 loop reads CASSSFDSQETQYF. CDR3 sequence (DNA): TGTGCCAGCAGCTCTTTCGACAGCCAAGAGACCCAGTACTTC.